These 7 T cell receptor beta chains were sequenced from one sample in a study of vaccination effects on CD4 cells after COVID-19. It was after 10 days of culture that CD4+ T cells were isolated. Two doses of either BNT162b2 or mRNA-1273 were given to each participant. Libraries were prepared by immunoSEQ multiplex PCR; TCRdb keeps only in-frame clonotypes and omits some of them. The sample has some 47,000 clones; 70% are singletons. No cognate antigen is known for these TCRs. The sequences come from CD4+ T cells from PBMCs cultured without peptide, collected after COVID-19 vaccination. These receptors all stem from a human donor who received a COVID-19 vaccine.

This chain connects TRBV5-1 to TRBJ1-2; no definite D call. Germline V gives CDR1 SGHRS, CDR2 YFSETQ. V lost 4 bases and J lost 5, with 12 bases in between. The CDR3 length is 13 residues. Written as DNA, the CDR3 is TGCGCCAGCAGCGACGACGGATCTTATGGCTACACCTTC. As protein: CASSDDGSYGYTF.

This chain links TRBV27 with TRBJ1-2; D is unresolved. The CDR3 is 13 residues long. Between the trimmed V and J ends, which lost 0 bases and 3 bases, there was a span of 5 bases. The germline gives CDR1 MNHEY, CDR2 SMNVEV (reference sequence). The chain's CDR3 is CASSLSSHYGYTF. The CDR3 DNA reads as TGTGCCAGCAGTTTATCCAGCCACTATGGCTACACCTTC.

The V call is TRBV29-1, the J call TRBJ1-4; D is possibly TRBD1 (6 bases). Per the germline V gene, CDR1 is SQVTM and CDR2 is ANQGSEA. V was pared by 4 bases and J by 8 bases, with 14 bases between. This CDR3 has 13 residues. CDR3 coding DNA: TGCAGCGTTGTACCGGGGGGCGCGGAAAAACTGTTTTTT. Translating gives CSVVPGGAEKLFF. The full variable domain, in which reference TRBV29-1 and TRBJ1-4 provide the parts outside the CDR3, is SAVISQKPSRDICQRGTSLTIQCQVDSQVTMMFWYRQQPGQSLTLIATANQGSEATYESGFVIDKFPISRPNLTFSTLTVSNMSPEDSSIYLCSVVPGGAEKLFFGSGTQLSVL.

This chain links TRBV19 with TRBJ2-5, with 7 bases that match TRBD1. Losses at the gene ends were 2 bases for V and 4 bases for J; bases not matched to a gene: 10. The length of the CDR3 is 16 residues. Germline CDR1 LNHDA, CDR2 SQIVND (reference sequence). The CDR3 region has the DNA TGTGCCAGTAGTATAAGGCCGCGGACAGGCAGAGAGACCCAGTACTTC. It is translated as CASSIRPRTGRETQYF.

The rearrangement uses TRBV9 and TRBJ2-5; 9 nucleotides line up with TRBD2. The CDR3 totals 16 residues. Looked up from germline, CDR1 is SGDLS and CDR2 is YYNGEE. Unmatched junction bases numbered 8, after V lost 0 bases and J lost 5 bases. CDR3 sequence: CASSVGPGLAKETQYF. CDR3 sequence (DNA): TGTGCCAGCAGCGTAGGCCCGGGACTAGCAAAGGAGACCCAGTACTTC.

The chain links TRBV7-2 to TRBJ2-5; unclear D gene. This CDR3 is built from 13 residues. Per germline, CDR1 SGHTA and CDR2 FQGNSA. V dropped 1 base and J dropped 5 bases, with 8 bases sitting between them. CDR3 amino acids: CASSLGRVETQYF. The CDR3 DNA reads TGTGCCAGCAGCTTAGGGCGAGTCGAGACCCAGTACTTC. The full variable domain, completed using reference TRBV7-2 and TRBJ2-5, is GAGVSQSPSNKVTEKGKDVELRCDPISGHTALYWYRQSLGQGLEFLIYFQGNSAPDKSGLPSDRFSAERTGGSVSTLTIQRTQQEDSAVYLCASSLGRVETQYFGPGTRLLVL.

This clone was counted a few times. This sequence joins TRBV2 and TRBJ2-7; D may be TRBD2 (5 bases). The V gene lost 6 bases and the J gene lost 0 bases, with 12 bases spanning the gap. In germline, CDR1 is SNHLY, CDR2 FYNNEI. The CDR3 contains 14 residues. The DNA for the CDR3 is TGTGCCAGCAGCAGACTACCAAGCTCCTACGAGCAGTACTTC. This codes for CASSRLPSSYEQYF. The whole variable domain, remainder taken from reference TRBV2 and TRBJ2-7, is EPEVTQTPSHQVTQMGQEVILRCVPISNHLYFYWYRQILGQKVEFLVSFYNNEISEKSEIFDDQFSVERPDGSNFTLKIRSTKLEDSAMYFCASSRLPSSYEQYFGPGTRLTVT.